These T cell receptor beta chains were read from a single sample in a study of blood T cell repertoires in COVID-19. The table came from immunoSEQ multiplex PCR; TCRdb's copy has only in-frame clones and leaves some out. The data show about 150,000 clones, with about four fifths seen just once and around 0.62% held by the top ten. The sample comprised peripheral blood. The source of these receptors is a man in his fifties or sixties with acute or convalescent COVID-19. The conserved cysteine and the conserved F or W are not part of the CDR3 here.

V	J	CDR3
TRBV19	TRBJ1-6	ASSIRSRGYNSPLH
TRBV4-1	TRBJ1-2	ASSQGLAGVGYGYT
TRBV28	TRBJ2-1	ASSLIAGPYNEQF
TRBV2	TRBJ2-3	ASSRGLAGTDTQY
TRBV6-5	TRBJ2-2	ASSLGPSDTGELF
TRBV5-5	TRBJ1-2	ASSLGQGPYGYT
TRBV15	TRBJ1-2	ATSRVQGKSLGYT
TRBV7-9	TRBJ1-1	ASSSQPGQGAF
TRBV6-2/TRBV6-3	TRBJ1-3	ASSRTGAGNTIY
TRBV7-2	TRBJ2-3	ASSLNGRGTQY
TRBV2	TRBJ2-1	ASSEARRNEQF
TRBV29-1	TRBJ1-2	SVDSQEAGLYGYT
TRBV11-3	TRBJ2-2	ASSAGQYGELF
TRBV7-2	TRBJ2-1	ASSPPGLASNEQF
TRBV19	TRBJ1-5	ASRLDRVGRNQPQH
TRBV2	TRBJ1-1	ASSGDMNTEAF
TRBV9	TRBJ2-2	ASSVLAGGNTGELF
TRBV30	TRBJ1-5	AWSGQSNQPQH
TRBV9	TRBJ1-2	ASSTGTGLNYGYT
TRBV5-1	TRBJ2-3	ASSSGLAGKDTQY
TRBV9	TRBJ2-2	ASSVEGSGGVNTGELF
TRBV2	TRBJ1-1	ASSPARQATEAF
TRBV24-1	TRBJ2-5	ATSSHRGSGETQY
TRBV3-1/TRBV3-2	TRBJ1-2	ASSRPRDGYT
TRBV28	TRBJ1-1	ASPGGVGDTEAF
TRBV27	TRBJ2-3	ASSFTYTDTQY
TRBV14	TRBJ2-7	ASSQVSEQY
TRBV4-1	TRBJ2-1	ASSLGQSYNEQF
TRBV27	TRBJ1-2	ASSFGLGDGYT
TRBV18	TRBJ2-7	ASSPTGTGSYEQY
TRBV28	TRBJ1-4	ASSLMNRVTREKLF
TRBV5-6	TRBJ2-3	ASSLNRQGLTDTQY
TRBV4-1	TRBJ1-4	ASSPHGRGEPTNEKLF
TRBV28	TRBJ1-3	ASRSQGAAGNTIY
TRBV7-2	TRBJ1-2	ASSLVFGTVYGYT
TRBV10-3	TRBJ2-3	AISTSGSTDTQY
TRBV5-4	TRBJ1-4	ASSPRTGENEKLF
TRBV12-3/TRBV12-4	TRBJ1-6	ASSRSYNSPLH
TRBV4-3	TRBJ2-1	ASRGGVDNEQF
TRBV11-2	TRBJ2-5	ASSGVRGSTQY
TRBV30	TRBJ1-1	AWSGGRITEAF
TRBV5-5	TRBJ2-7	ASSLDIGTGGYEQY
TRBV7-2	TRBJ1-2	ASSPGFGQGADGYT
TRBV5-6	TRBJ2-5	ASTRTDQETQY
TRBV2	TRBJ2-7	ASIRETGYEQY
TRBV28	TRBJ1-3	ASSRTPSSGNTIY
TRBV29-1	TRBJ1-2	SVDSTGDHYGYT
TRBV27	TRBJ1-5	ASSSQGYGNQPQH
TRBV5-1	TRBJ2-3	ASSSQDLVTDTQY